The rows below give T cell receptor beta chains drawn from one sample of a study of cytomegalovirus exposure and HLA in healthy donors. Data came from immunoSEQ multiplex PCR; TCRdb stores just in-frame clones and leaves some out. The sample contains 110,000 to 150,000 clones, about 94% of which appear only once. The source material was PBMCs. Receptors originate from a man younger than 35 in good health and CMV-seropositive. The conserved cysteine and the conserved F or W are not part of the CDR3 here. The order of the fields is D gene, J gene, V gene, CDR3 protein. The D gene is left open where the match is weak.

d_call: TRBD1
j_call: TRBJ1-5
v_call: TRBV9
cdr3_aa: ASSAGQENQPQH

d_call: -
j_call: TRBJ1-5
v_call: TRBV28
cdr3_aa: AGSGGGDQPQH

d_call: TRBD2
j_call: TRBJ2-5
v_call: TRBV5-1
cdr3_aa: ASSLAGSETQY

d_call: TRBD1
j_call: TRBJ1-6
v_call: TRBV28
cdr3_aa: ASRVDRGRNSPLH

d_call: -
j_call: TRBJ1-4
v_call: TRBV7-2
cdr3_aa: ASSPTRDNEKLF

d_call: -
j_call: TRBJ1-5
v_call: TRBV6-5
cdr3_aa: ASSWRGPQH

d_call: -
j_call: TRBJ2-2
v_call: TRBV28
cdr3_aa: ASSFPVRAGTGELF

d_call: TRBD2
j_call: TRBJ2-7
v_call: TRBV7-2
cdr3_aa: ASSQTSGSYEQY

d_call: -
j_call: TRBJ2-2
v_call: TRBV6-6
cdr3_aa: ASSFLRGNTGELF

d_call: TRBD1
j_call: TRBJ1-1
v_call: TRBV5-4
cdr3_aa: ASSPARGSGNTEAF

d_call: -
j_call: TRBJ1-2
v_call: TRBV27
cdr3_aa: ASSYYGRVHNYGYT

d_call: TRBD1
j_call: TRBJ1-1
v_call: TRBV7-8
cdr3_aa: ASRGTGEAF

d_call: TRBD1
j_call: TRBJ1-1
v_call: TRBV10-3
cdr3_aa: AISGQGADTEAF

d_call: TRBD1
j_call: TRBJ2-6
v_call: TRBV5-1
cdr3_aa: ASSLRTGPSGANVLT

d_call: -
j_call: TRBJ1-1
v_call: TRBV27
cdr3_aa: ASSLNRLQQNTEAF

d_call: -
j_call: TRBJ1-5
v_call: TRBV6-1
cdr3_aa: ASSEEGGHNQPQH

d_call: -
j_call: TRBJ2-5
v_call: TRBV10-2
cdr3_aa: ASSEGRQETQY

d_call: -
j_call: TRBJ2-2
v_call: TRBV28
cdr3_aa: ASSIQGTGELF

d_call: -
j_call: TRBJ2-7
v_call: TRBV5-1
cdr3_aa: ASSSQGNSYEQY

d_call: -
j_call: TRBJ1-1
v_call: TRBV27
cdr3_aa: ASRQGTEAF

d_call: TRBD2
j_call: TRBJ2-1
v_call: TRBV7-9
cdr3_aa: ASTPSNGGSSEQF

d_call: -
j_call: TRBJ1-1
v_call: TRBV27
cdr3_aa: ASSLWANTEAF

d_call: TRBD2
j_call: TRBJ2-1
v_call: TRBV7-8
cdr3_aa: ASSPTSGRHNEQF

d_call: TRBD1
j_call: TRBJ2-7
v_call: TRBV28
cdr3_aa: ASSLFVTGAYEQY

d_call: TRBD1
j_call: TRBJ1-5
v_call: TRBV9
cdr3_aa: ASSPGQGGNQPQH

d_call: TRBD1
j_call: TRBJ1-4
v_call: TRBV11-2
cdr3_aa: ASSLTGQSNEKLF

d_call: TRBD2
j_call: TRBJ2-3
v_call: TRBV10-3
cdr3_aa: AISDKSAGGTDTQY

d_call: TRBD1
j_call: TRBJ2-1
v_call: TRBV2
cdr3_aa: ASSRDQGATGNEQF

d_call: -
j_call: TRBJ2-2
v_call: TRBV28
cdr3_aa: ASSLPYPGELF

d_call: TRBD2
j_call: TRBJ2-7
v_call: TRBV5-1
cdr3_aa: ASSLVGLSYEQY

d_call: TRBD1
j_call: TRBJ2-2
v_call: TRBV15
cdr3_aa: ATSLLDRGTGELF

d_call: TRBD1
j_call: TRBJ2-5
v_call: TRBV19
cdr3_aa: ASTGRDRETQETQY

d_call: TRBD2
j_call: TRBJ2-5
v_call: TRBV9
cdr3_aa: ASSVLAGQETQY

d_call: TRBD2
j_call: TRBJ2-2
v_call: TRBV7-8
cdr3_aa: ATSGLAGVDTGELF

d_call: -
j_call: TRBJ2-2
v_call: TRBV13
cdr3_aa: ASSQQTGLNTGELF

d_call: -
j_call: TRBJ1-3
v_call: TRBV2
cdr3_aa: ASSDPRGINTIY

d_call: -
j_call: TRBJ2-2
v_call: TRBV30
cdr3_aa: AWSSGPRTGELF

d_call: TRBD2
j_call: TRBJ2-3
v_call: TRBV19
cdr3_aa: AISGSGGNTQY

d_call: -
j_call: TRBJ1-2
v_call: TRBV2
cdr3_aa: ASSTPGLYGYT

d_call: TRBD1
j_call: TRBJ2-1
v_call: TRBV19
cdr3_aa: ASSIGGGAEQF

d_call: -
j_call: TRBJ1-2
v_call: TRBV21-1
cdr3_aa: ASSSRVTTGGYT

d_call: -
j_call: TRBJ1-1
v_call: TRBV7-9
cdr3_aa: ASSLFQTNTEAF

d_call: TRBD1
j_call: TRBJ1-2
v_call: TRBV25-1
cdr3_aa: ASSESGTGGRYGYT

d_call: TRBD1
j_call: TRBJ2-5
v_call: TRBV18
cdr3_aa: ASSHRDRQETQY

d_call: -
j_call: TRBJ2-7
v_call: TRBV5-1
cdr3_aa: ASARVTDYEQY

d_call: TRBD2
j_call: TRBJ2-5
v_call: TRBV2
cdr3_aa: ASSTGTSGIWGTQY

d_call: TRBD1
j_call: TRBJ2-3
v_call: TRBV5-4
cdr3_aa: ASSLGGRGRRTDTQY

d_call: TRBD1
j_call: TRBJ2-7
v_call: TRBV18
cdr3_aa: ASSTSGTGGYEQY

d_call: TRBD1
j_call: TRBJ1-2
v_call: TRBV5-1
cdr3_aa: ASSLGGGQGINYGYT

d_call: -
j_call: TRBJ2-1
v_call: TRBV19
cdr3_aa: ASSTPLGGAPTYNEQF

d_call: -
j_call: TRBJ2-6
v_call: TRBV6-5
cdr3_aa: ASTQGGYGANVLT